This is a list of T cell receptor beta chains from one sample in a study of technical replicates of blood from four donors. Generated by immunoSEQ multiplex PCR, the TCRdb table keeps only in-frame clones and is missing some. The table has approximately 80,000 clones, nearly 98% seen once. The sequencing input was T cells isolated from PBMCs. These TCRs come from a human donor in good health. CDR3s include the opening cysteine and the closing phenylalanine or tryptophan. The D gene is left open where the match is weak. The listing skips clone size in some rows; elsewhere it reads once, few, many or a size class.

TRBJ2-5 TRBD2 TRBV5-1 - TGCGCCAGCAGCCCCGGGCTAGCGGCCCAAGAGACCCAGTACTTC CASSPGLAAQETQYF
TRBJ2-3 - TRBV18 - TGTGCCAGCTCCCTGCGCGGAGCCACAGATACGCAGTATTTT CASSLRGATDTQYF
TRBJ2-1 - TRBV19 once TGTGCCAGTAGCACCCTAGCGCCTAGCTCCTACAATGAGCAGTTCTTC CASSTLAPSSYNEQFF
TRBJ2-3 - TRBV6-4 - TGTGCCAGCAGTGCCGGGAGTAGCACAGATACGCAGTATTTT CASSAGSSTDTQYF
TRBJ2-5 TRBD2 TRBV28 - TGTGCCACCTGGGGGGGAGCGGGAGGATCTAGGCGAGAGACCCAGTACTTC CATWGGAGGSRRETQYF
TRBJ1-1 - TRBV19 - TGTGCCAGTAGTACAACAGGACAGTTTTTCACTGAAGCTTTCTTT CASSTTGQFFTEAFF
TRBJ2-5 - TRBV5-1 - TGCGCCAGCAGCTTGGCCAACACGCAAGAGACCCAGTACTTC CASSLANTQETQYF
TRBJ2-7 - TRBV19 - TGTGCCAGTAGTGGTTTTGGTGGGGCGAAAATGGACTACGAGCAGTACTTC CASSGFGGAKMDYEQYF
TRBJ1-2 TRBD1 TRBV19 - TGTGCCAGTAGTGACAGGGGCTATGGCTACACCTTC CASSDRGYGYTF
TRBJ1-1 TRBD1 TRBV5-4 once TGTGCCAGCAGCTTCAACCGGGACAGGGCTCGTGATTTAGCTTTCTTT CASSFNRDRARDLAFF
TRBJ2-3 - TRBV9 - TGTGCCAGCAGCGGACCGGCTAGGAGCACAGATACGCAGTATTTT CASSGPARSTDTQYF
TRBJ2-1 TRBD2 TRBV27 - TGTGCCAGCAGTCCAGGACTAGCGGGAGCGGCTGAGCAGTTCTTC CASSPGLAGAAEQFF
TRBJ2-7 - TRBV20-1 - TGCAGTGCTCCGACTGACTACGAGCAGTACTTC CSAPTDYEQYF
TRBJ1-2 - TRBV28 once TGTGCCAGCATAGGCGCCGAGAGGGTTAACTATGGCTACACCTTC CASIGAERVNYGYTF
TRBJ2-5 - TRBV28 once TGTGCCAGCACTTCCCGAGAGACCCAGTACTTC CASTSRETQYF
TRBJ1-1 - TRBV19 - TGTGCCAGTAGTACAACAGAGAACACTGAAGCTTTCTTT CASSTTENTEAFF
TRBJ1-2 - TRBV18 - TGTGCCAGCTCACCACCAGCAGGGGCTAACTATGGCTACACCTTC CASSPPAGANYGYTF